This T cell receptor (beta chain) originates from a study of blood T cell repertoires in COVID-19. This table comes from immunoSEQ multiplex PCR, and its TCRdb copy is limited to in-frame clones, with some not included. The data contain around 270,000 clones, approximately 88% of them singletons. Exposed enrollees encountered a COVID-19 case at some point within 2 weeks before study entry. With V trimmed by 1 base and J by 1 base, 4 bases remained unmatched. The CDR3 covers 17 residues. The germline gives CDR1 LGHNA, CDR2 YNFKEQ. Sample: PBMCs or T cells enriched from blood (not recorded which). This chain joins TRBV4-2 and TRBJ2-7, with TRBD2 matching 13 bases. The sequence was collected from a middle-aged woman who had been exposed to COVID-19. CDR3 amino acids: CASSQVVTSGGSYEQYF. Here the CDR3 DNA reads TGTGCCAGCAGCCAAGTGGTGACTAGCGGGGGGTCCTACGAGCAGTACTTC.